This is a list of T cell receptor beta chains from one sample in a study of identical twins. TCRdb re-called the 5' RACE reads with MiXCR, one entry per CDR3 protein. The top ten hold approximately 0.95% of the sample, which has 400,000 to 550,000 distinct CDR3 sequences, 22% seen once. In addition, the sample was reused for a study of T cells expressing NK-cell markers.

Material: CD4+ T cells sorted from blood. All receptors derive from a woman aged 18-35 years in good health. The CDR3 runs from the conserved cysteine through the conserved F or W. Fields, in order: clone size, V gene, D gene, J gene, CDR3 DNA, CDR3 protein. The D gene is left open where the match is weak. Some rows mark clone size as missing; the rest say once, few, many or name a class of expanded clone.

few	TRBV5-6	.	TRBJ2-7	TGTGCCAGCAGAAGCGGTAGAACCTACGAGCAGTACTTC	CASRSGRTYEQYF
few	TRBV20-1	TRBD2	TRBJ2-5	TGCAGTGCTAGATTGTGGGCGGGACTACAAGAGACCCAGTACTTC	CSARLWAGLQETQYF
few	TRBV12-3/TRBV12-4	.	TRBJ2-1	TGTGCCAGCACGCCCTGGGAAAGACCTAACAATGAGCAGTTCTTC	CASTPWERPNNEQFF
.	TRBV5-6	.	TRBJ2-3	TGTGCCAGCAAGACAGAGAGCACAGATACGCAGTATTTT	CASKTESTDTQYF
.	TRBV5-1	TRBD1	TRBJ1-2	TGCGCCAGCAGCTTGGGGGCCGGGACAGGGAGTAATGGCTACACCTTC	CASSLGAGTGSNGYTF
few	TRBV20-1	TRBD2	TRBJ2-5	TGCAGTGGGGTACGCGGGAGAGAAGAGACCCAGTACTTC	CSGVRGREETQYF
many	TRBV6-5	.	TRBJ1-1	TGTGCCAGCAGTTACCGGCAGGGAGGTATGGAAGCTTTCTTT	CASSYRQGGMEAFF
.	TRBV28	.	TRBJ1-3	TGTGCCAGCAGCGGAGGGGAATCTGGAAACACCATATATTTT	CASSGGESGNTIYF
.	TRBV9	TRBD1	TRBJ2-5	TGTGCCAGCAGCGTAGGAGGGACAGGCCAAGAGACCCAGTACTTC	CASSVGGTGQETQYF
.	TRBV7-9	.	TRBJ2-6	TGTGCCAGCAGCTTTAGTGCCTCTGGGGCCAACGTCCTGACTTTC	CASSFSASGANVLTF
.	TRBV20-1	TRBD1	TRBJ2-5	TGCAGTGCGGACACGGACAGGGGAGAGACCCAGTACTTC	CSADTDRGETQYF
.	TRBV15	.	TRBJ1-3	TGTGCCACCAGCAGAGATCACATCTCTGGAAACACCATATATTTT	CATSRDHISGNTIYF
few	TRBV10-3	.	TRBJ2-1	TGTGCCATCAGTGAATTTGGCGGGGCTGCCTACAATGAGCAGTTCTTC	CAISEFGGAAYNEQFF
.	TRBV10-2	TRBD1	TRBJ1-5	TGCGCCAGCAGTAAGCAGGGGGTGAACAATCAGCCCCAGCATTTT	CASSKQGVNNQPQHF
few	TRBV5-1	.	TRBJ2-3	TGCGCCAGCAGCTTGGGCGGGGCAAGCACAGATACGCAGTATTTT	CASSLGGASTDTQYF
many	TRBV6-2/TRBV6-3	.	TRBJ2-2	TGTGCCAGCAGTTATTTACGTGCGGACGGGGAGCTGTTTTTT	CASSYLRADGELFF
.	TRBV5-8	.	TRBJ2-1	TGTGCCAGCAGCTGGGGTATACTCACGGGTGAGCAGTTCTTC	CASSWGILTGEQFF
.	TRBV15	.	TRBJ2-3	TGTGCCACCAGCAGAGAGAAAGCGCAGTATTTT	CATSREKAQYF
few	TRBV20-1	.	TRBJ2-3	TGCAGTGCGCCCCGCCCCCCTACGCAGTATTTT	CSAPRPPTQYF
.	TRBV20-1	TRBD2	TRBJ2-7	TGCAGTGCTGGAGAGCCGACGGGAGGGTGGTACGAGCAGTACTTC	CSAGEPTGGWYEQYF
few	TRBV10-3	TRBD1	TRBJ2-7	TGTGCCATCAGTAAGGACAGGGACTACGAGCAGTACTTC	CAISKDRDYEQYF
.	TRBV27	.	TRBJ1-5	TGTGCCAGCAGTTTATACGGGAGTCAGCCCCAGCATTTT	CASSLYGSQPQHF
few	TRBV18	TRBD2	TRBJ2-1	TGTGCCAGCTCACCAGTAATCGGGACTAGCGACCGCAATGAGCAGTTCTTC	CASSPVIGTSDRNEQFF
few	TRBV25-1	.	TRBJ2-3	TGTGCCAGCAGTTGGCAGGAGGGCTTTTCGAATACGCAGTATTTT	CASSWQEGFSNTQYF
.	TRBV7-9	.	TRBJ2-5	TGTGCCAGCAGCTTATTTTCAGAGACCCAGTACTTC	CASSLFSETQYF
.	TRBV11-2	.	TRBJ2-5	TGTGCCAGCAGCTTGAGACAGGGAATGAGGATAGCGGCTTTTCAAGAGACCCAGTACTTC	CASSLRQGMRIAAFQETQYF